This T cell receptor beta chain was obtained from a study of cytomegalovirus exposure and HLA in healthy donors. Broader study findings: Within an earlier analysis, most TCR beta V segments proved productive either about 90% or about 30% of the time.

Concerning this clone itself: The antigen remains unidentified.

With V trimmed by 7 bases and J by 7 bases, 6 bases remained unmatched. Germline CDR1 and CDR2: MNHEY and SVGAGI. The CDR3 is 15 residues long. 13 Jbeta primers and 60 Vbeta primers were used for the PCR. Data came from immunoSEQ multiplex PCR; TCRdb stores just in-frame clones and leaves some out. The sample holds 200,000 to 250,000 clones; around 76% are singletons and the top ten take about 0.63%. V and J are TRBV6-5 and TRBJ2-1; 14 nucleotides line up with TRBD2. The receptor's source is a man younger than 35 in good health and CMV-seronegative. The source material was PBMCs. The CDR3 region has the DNA TGTGCCAGCAAACAAAGGACTAGCGGGAGGAATGAGCAGTTCTTC. Translation: CASKQRTSGRNEQFF.